This entry lists 15 T cell receptor beta chains sequenced from one sample in a study of CD8 T cells in Susac syndrome. Reverse transcription of 0.5 to 1 ug RNA was performed with random hexamers. Via MiXCR, TCRdb re-called the immunoSEQ multiplex PCR reads, giving one row per CDR3 protein. The table shows 160,000 or so distinct CDR3 sequences, with approximately 94% occurring only once. What was sequenced was CD8+ T cells from PBMCs. The receptors shown here come from a human donor with multiple sclerosis.

The chain links TRBV9 to TRBJ2-5; D is unresolved. The germline CDR1 and CDR2 sequences are SGDLS and YYNGEE. The CDR3 is made up of 15 amino acids. Trimming pared 0 bases from V and 2 bases from J, leaving 11 bases between. CDR3 in DNA: TGTGCCAGCAGCGTAGATCTGGGTTGGCAAGAGACCCAGTACTTC. It yields the protein CASSVDLGWQETQYF. Based on the CDR3 plus reference TRBV9 and TRBJ2-5, the full variable domain is DSGVTQTPKHLITATGQRVTLRCSPRSGDLSVYWYQQSLDQGLQFLIQYYNGEERAKGNILERFSAQQFPDLHSELNLSSLELGDSALYFCASSVDLGWQETQYFGPGTRLLVL.

The V and J genes are TRBV30 and TRBJ2-6; D remains ambiguous. Germline values: CDR1 GTSNPN, CDR2 SVGIG (reference sequence). Trimming cost V 2 bases and J 0 bases, with 8 bases left between them. The CDR3 totals 15 residues. CDR3 DNA: TGTGCCTGGAGTATCGACTTCTCTGGGGCCAACGTCCTGACTTTC. The encoded protein is CAWSIDFSGANVLTF.

The chain carries TRBV14 and TRBJ1-2; no clear D. This CDR3 comprises 11 residues. Germline values: CDR1 SGHDN, CDR2 FVKESK. V lost 0 bases and J 13 bases, leaving 9 bases between the germline ends. In DNA, the CDR3 is TGTGCCAGCAGCCAAGATCAGGAGAGCACCTTC. Protein product: CASSQDQESTF.

The chain combines TRBV13 with TRBJ2-7; 7 bases fit TRBD2. With 5 bases clipped from V and 3 bases from J, the junction kept 10 bases outside the gene matches. Germline-derived CDR1 and CDR2 are PRHDT and FYEKMQ (reference sequence). The CDR3 is 15 residues long. Here the CDR3 reads CASSLGSGARYEQYF. CDR3 DNA sequence: TGTGCCAGCAGCCTCGGGAGCGGGGCTCGCTACGAGCAGTACTTC.

The CDR3 DNA is TGCAGTGCTAGAGAAGGACGTGGTCGAGCCCAGCATTTT. Its protein product is CSAREGRGRAQHF. The gene calls are TRBV20-1 and TRBJ1-5; D unresolved. This CDR3 is built from 13 residues. Germline loops: CDR1 DFQATT, CDR2 SNEGSKA (reference sequence). The ends were cut back, 0 bases at V and 11 bases at J, with 14 bases in the middle.

V gene TRBV19 combines with J gene TRBJ1-2; D might be TRBD1 (5 bases). The CDR3 spans 16 residues. Per the germline V gene, CDR1 is LNHDA and CDR2 is SQIVND (reference sequence). V was clipped by 7 bases and J by 4 bases, with 22 bases between them. The CDR3 sequence: CASTPSGANVIYGYTF. The CDR3 DNA is TGTGCCAGTACCCCATCCGGGGCGAACGTCATCTATGGCTACACCTTC.

The chain employs TRBV9 and TRBJ2-7; 9 bases are shared with TRBD1. CDR1 and CDR2 from the germline V gene are SGDLS and YYNGEE. There are 13 residues in the CDR3. The junction had 3 bases not matched to a gene; V was cut back by 5 bases and J by 3 bases. This CDR3 reads CASSKDRGYEQYF. CDR3 in DNA: TGTGCCAGCAGTAAGGACAGGGGCTACGAGCAGTACTTC.

The CDR3 region is CASSLAASTDTQYF. Here the CDR3 DNA reads TGTGCCAGCAGTCTAGCGGCTAGCACAGATACGCAGTATTTT. The chain links TRBV28 to TRBJ2-3; the match to TRBD2 covers 7 bases. After removal of 5 bases from V and 0 bases from J, the junction contained 2 bases not matched to a gene. Germline V CDR1 and CDR2: MDHEN, SYDVKM. CDR3 length: 14 residues.

V and J are TRBV27 and TRBJ2-1, with a tentative D call TRBD1 (6 bases). CDR3 size: 13 residues. Germline V gives CDR1 MNHEY, CDR2 SMNVEV (reference sequence). Trimming removed 3 bases from V and 8 bases from J, with 11 bases in between. The CDR3 bases are TGTGCCAGCAGTTTTGCAGGGGTCCATGAGCAGTTCTTC. This translates into CASSFAGVHEQFF.

The DNA of the CDR3 is TGCAGTGCTAGGCCCGGGGGAGGGACCATGAACACTGAAGCTTTCTTT. This codes for CSARPGGGTMNTEAFF. The chain couples TRBV20-1 to TRBJ1-1; possible D gene TRBD1, 5 bases. This CDR3 comprises 16 residues. CDR1 is DFQATT and CDR2 is SNEGSKA in the germline V gene (reference sequence). Trimming removed 3 bases at V and 0 bases at J, with 17 bases between.

V and J are TRBV12-3 or TRBV12-4 and TRBJ1-2; no reliable D call. Trimming took off 8 bases at V and 3 bases at J, with 1 base between the two ends. CDR3 length: 9 residues. CDR3 nucleotide sequence: TGTGCCAGCGACTATGGCTACACCTTC. Translating it yields CASDYGYTF.

As regards this clonotype: A read error may produce the germline difference seen at one junction end. V is TRBV20-1 and J is TRBJ2-7; D not resolved. Germline V gives CDR1 DFQATT, CDR2 SNEGSKA (reference sequence). The CDR3 extends over 14 amino acids. The CDR3 nucleotides are TGCAGTGCCAGAGAGATCGGTAGCTCCTACGAGCAGTACTTC. It translates to CSAREIGSSYEQYF.

The J gene is TRBJ2-5, the V gene TRBV12-3 or TRBV12-4, with TRBD1 matching 8 bases. With 8 bases clipped from V and 3 bases from J, the junction kept 5 bases outside the gene matches. The CDR3 runs 13 residues. The CDR3 loop reads CASRTGGEETQYF. As DNA, the CDR3 is TGTGCCAGCCGTACAGGGGGTGAAGAGACCCAGTACTTC.

V usage is TRBV9 and J usage is TRBJ1-1, with D possibly TRBD1 on 5 matching bases. The CDR3 length is 15 residues. Germline V CDR1 and CDR2: SGDLS, YYNGEE. The V and J ends lost 4 bases and 2 bases respectively, with 15 bases between them. CDR3 residues: CASSPGGRLNTEAFF. The CDR3 nucleotides are TGTGCCAGCAGCCCGGGGGGACGACTTAACACTGAAGCTTTCTTT.

V and J are TRBV12-3 or TRBV12-4 and TRBJ2-2, with 7 bases that match TRBD2. V was clipped by 8 bases and J by 7 bases; unmatched bases: 10. This CDR3 comprises 14 residues. CDR3 residues: CASCRTSADGELFF. The CDR3 DNA is TGTGCCAGCTGTCGTACTAGCGCCGACGGGGAGCTGTTTTTT.